Included here is one TCR beta chain sequence, with context. No antigen is known for it. Assay used: immunoSEQ multiplex PCR; TCRdb lists only in-frame clones, some missing. The profile shows around 110,000 clones, roughly 88% of them singletons. This specimen comes from a study of T cell responses to AZD1222 COVID-19 vaccine. Overall study findings and caveats: After two AZD1222 doses, spike-specific TCR breadth and depth rose versus day 0.

This sequence was found in an adult in good health. Sequences were derived from peripheral blood, sampled on day 0 of MenACWY control vaccination.

The CDR3 DNA is TGCGCCAGCAGCCAAGATCTACGCCGGACAGGGGGCGACTATGGCTACACCTTC. Amino acid sequence: CASSQDLRRTGGDYGYTF. The chain employs TRBV4-1 and TRBJ1-2; 11 nucleotides match TRBD1. The CDR3 totals 18 residues. Germline loops: CDR1 MGHRA, CDR2 YSYEKL. V dropped 0 bases and J dropped 3; count of bases not matched to a gene: 9.